What follows are 11 T cell receptor beta chains derived from one specimen sequenced in a study of radiotherapy plus CTLA-4 blockade in lung cancer. Profiled with immunoSEQ multiplex PCR; TCRdb holds only in-frame clones, not every one. The sample lists more than 90,000 clones, approximately 84% occurring once. The sequencing here drew on peripheral blood, taken from a patient treated with radiotherapy plus ipilimumab. These receptors were taken from a human donor with non-small cell lung cancer who had a partial response to radiotherapy plus ipilimumab.

The table lists this clone with a few counts. The V gene is TRBV7-9, the J gene TRBJ1-2; D remains unclear. V lost 4 bases and J lost 3, with 6 bases in between. CDR3 length: 12 residues. Germline lookup yields CDR1 SEHNR and CDR2 FQNEAQ (reference sequence). The CDR3 here is CASSSEDYGYTF. CDR3 DNA: TGTGCCAGCAGCTCTGAGGACTATGGCTACACCTTC. The full variable domain, with the rest looked up from reference TRBV7-9 and TRBJ1-2, is DTGVSQNPRHKITKRGQNVTFRCDPISEHNRLYWYRQTLGQGPEFLTYFQNEAQLEKSRLLSDRFSAERPKGSFSTLEIQRTEQGDSAMYLCASSSEDYGYTFGSGTRLTVV.

This clone was detected a few times. The chain has TRBV30 and TRBJ2-4, with 7 bases lining up with TRBD1. V lost 3 bases, J lost 8 bases, and 7 bases stayed unmatched. Germline V lookup: CDR1 GTSNPN, CDR2 SVGIG (reference sequence). This CDR3 comprises 13 residues. In DNA form, the CDR3 reads TGTGCCTGGAGAAGTAAGGGGGCTGACATTCAGTACTTC. This sequence encodes CAWRSKGADIQYF.

The rearrangement uses TRBV9 and TRBJ2-1; the match to TRBD2 covers 9 bases. Germline CDR1 and CDR2: SGDLS and YYNGEE. V trimming: 3 bases; J trimming: 4 bases; junction bases outside the gene matches: 11. The CDR3 contains 17 residues. CDR3 sequence reads: CASSANELAGLYNEQFF. In DNA, the CDR3 is TGTGCCAGCAGCGCCAACGAACTAGCGGGTTTATACAATGAGCAGTTCTTC.

This chain links TRBV30 with TRBJ1-1, with unresolved D. CDR3 size: 12 residues. V lost 5 bases and J 4 bases, leaving 11 bases between the germline ends. Per the germline V gene, CDR1 is GTSNPN and CDR2 is SVGIG (reference sequence). CDR3 protein: CAWGGRSTEAFF. CDR3 nucleotides: TGTGCCTGGGGCGGGAGGAGCACTGAAGCTTTCTTT.

The rearrangement uses TRBV30 and TRBJ2-3, with 9 bases aligning to TRBD1. This CDR3 has 15 amino acids. Germline assignment: CDR1 GTSNPN and CDR2 SVGIG (reference sequence). V lost 2 bases, J lost 3 bases, and 6 bases stayed unmatched. The CDR3 loop reads CAWSTGTGLTDTQYF. CDR3 nucleotides: TGTGCCTGGAGTACCGGGACAGGGTTGACAGATACGCAGTATTTT.

This chain's CDR3 is CASSLDRYEGDEQFF. The CDR3 DNA reads TGTGCCAGCAGTCTAGACAGGTACGAAGGGGATGAGCAGTTCTTC. V gene TRBV6-5 combines with J gene TRBJ2-1, with D maybe TRBD1 (6 bases). The CDR3 consists of 15 residues. V was pared by 5 bases and J by 8 bases, with 19 bases between. Germline CDR1 reads MNHEY; CDR2 reads SVGAGI.

This clone has only a few counts. The V gene is TRBV19, the J gene TRBJ1-4; no firm D call. Trimming left V 3 bases short and J 0 bases short, with 14 bases between. CDR1 and CDR2 from the germline V gene are LNHDA and SQIVND (reference sequence). The CDR3 has 17 amino acids. In nucleotides, the CDR3 is TGTGCCAGTAGTATGAGGAAGCAGCTAGCAACTAATGAAAAACTGTTTTTT. It is translated as CASSMRKQLATNEKLFF. Looking up the rest from reference TRBV19 and TRBJ1-4 gives the full variable domain: DGGITQSPKYLFRKEGQNVTLSCEQNLNHDAMYWYRQDPGQGLRLIYYSQIVNDFQKGDIAEGYSVSREKKESFPLTVTSAQKNPTAFYLCASSMRKQLATNEKLFFGSGTQLSVL.

The rearrangement joins TRBV9 to TRBJ2-3; TRBD1 matches at 8 bases. Per the germline V gene, CDR1 is SGDLS and CDR2 is YYNGEE. The CDR3 spans 16 residues. Unmatched junction bases numbered 6, after V lost 2 bases and J lost 1 base. CDR3 nucleotides: TGTGCCAGCAGCGTTAGGACAGGGCTAGGCACAGATACGCAGTATTTT. It yields the protein CASSVRTGLGTDTQYF.

The rearrangement joins TRBV7-8 to TRBJ1-2; D remains unclear. The CDR3 loop spans 13 amino acids. Trimming removed 1 base at V and 4 bases at J, with 7 bases between. The V gene's germline CDR1 is SGHVS and CDR2 FQNEAQ. The CDR3 here is CASSLGDAYGYTF. The DNA of the CDR3 is TGTGCCAGCAGCTTAGGCGATGCCTATGGCTACACCTTC.

The V and J genes are TRBV5-1 and TRBJ2-2; weak D call: TRBD2 (7 bases). The ends were cut back, 6 bases at V and 4 bases at J, with 16 bases in the middle. Per the germline V gene, CDR1 is SGHRS and CDR2 is YFSETQ. The CDR3 covers 15 residues. CDR3 DNA sequence: TGCGCCAGCACCGACCCAAGGGGGGGCACCGGGGAGCTGTTTTTT. Amino acid sequence: CASTDPRGGTGELFF.

The chain couples TRBV10-1 to TRBJ2-7, with a weak D call TRBD2 (5 bases). From germline, CDR1 is WNHNN and CDR2 SYGVQD (reference sequence). This CDR3 is built from 15 residues. Trimming took 0 bases from V and 3 from J, leaving 12 bases between them. The CDR3 spells CASSESRASSYEQYF. CDR3 coding DNA: TGCGCCAGCAGTGAGTCGAGGGCTAGCAGCTACGAGCAGTACTTC.